A selection of T cell receptor beta chains follows, all from one sample in a study of T cell repertoires in cytomegalovirus infection. Their antigen targets remain unknown. TCRdb itself ran the reads through MiXCR, one entry per CDR3 protein. The repertoire holds hundreds of thousands of distinct CDR3 sequences, with about 27% as singletons. The sample was cultured PBMCs, taken from culture after CMV antigen stimulation. Source of these receptors: a human donor in good health (CMV status not recorded). Some clones in this sample may be carry-over from other donors' samples. CDR3s include the opening cysteine and the closing phenylalanine or tryptophan. The D gene is left open where the match is weak. Size is stated for part of the rows, as once, few or many counts, or as a class when the clone is expanded.

clone size: few
J gene: TRBJ2-5
V gene: TRBV7-2
D gene: -
CDR3 DNA: TGTGCCAGCAGCTTAAGCGTGGGGGAGACCCAGTACTTC
CDR3 protein: CASSLSVGETQYF

clone size: -
J gene: TRBJ2-7
V gene: TRBV24-1
D gene: TRBD2
CDR3 DNA: TGTGCCACCAGTGATGGCGGGGGGGCAAGCTCCTACGAGCAGTACTTC
CDR3 protein: CATSDGGGASSYEQYF

clone size: -
J gene: TRBJ1-2
V gene: TRBV2
D gene: -
CDR3 DNA: TGTGCCAGCACCCTTGAAGGGGGGTCCTATGGCTACACCTTC
CDR3 protein: CASTLEGGSYGYTF

clone size: -
J gene: TRBJ2-1
V gene: TRBV19
D gene: TRBD2
CDR3 DNA: TGTGCCAGCACGGGACTAGCGTCCACAGATGAGCAGTTCTTC
CDR3 protein: CASTGLASTDEQFF

clone size: few
J gene: TRBJ2-3
V gene: TRBV6-2/TRBV6-3
D gene: TRBD2
CDR3 DNA: TGTGCCAGCAGGAGGAGCGGGGGGCCCAGAGATACGCAGTATTTT
CDR3 protein: CASRRSGGPRDTQYF

clone size: -
J gene: TRBJ1-2
V gene: TRBV11-2
D gene: -
CDR3 DNA: TGTGCCAGCAGCTTAGCGGATTTGGGGTATGGCTACACCTTC
CDR3 protein: CASSLADLGYGYTF

clone size: -
J gene: TRBJ2-7
V gene: TRBV20-1
D gene: TRBD2
CDR3 DNA: TGCAGTGCTAGAGTTAGCGGGAGGGTCCACGAGCAGTACTTC
CDR3 protein: CSARVSGRVHEQYF

clone size: few
J gene: TRBJ2-1
V gene: TRBV9
D gene: TRBD2
CDR3 DNA: TGTGCCAGCAGCGAGACTAGCGGGAGGACCAATGAGCAGTTCTTC
CDR3 protein: CASSETSGRTNEQFF

clone size: once
J gene: TRBJ1-2
V gene: TRBV6-2/TRBV6-3
D gene: -
CDR3 DNA: TGTGCCAGCGGGAACCCGGCTGAATCCCATGGCTACACCTTC
CDR3 protein: CASGNPAESHGYTF

clone size: -
J gene: TRBJ1-3
V gene: TRBV12-3/TRBV12-4
D gene: -
CDR3 DNA: TGTGCCAGCAGTATGGGCTGGACGCTGGGCTCTGGAAACACCATATATTTT
CDR3 protein: CASSMGWTLGSGNTIYF

clone size: many
J gene: TRBJ2-3
V gene: TRBV7-8
D gene: -
CDR3 DNA: TGTGCCACCCTCCGGGACCACGGCACAGATACGCAGTATTTT
CDR3 protein: CATLRDHGTDTQYF

clone size: many
J gene: TRBJ2-3
V gene: TRBV4-1
D gene: -
CDR3 DNA: TGCGCCAGCAGCCAAGATAGTAGACGGGGGGCCAGCACAGATACGCAGTATTTT
CDR3 protein: CASSQDSRRGASTDTQYF

clone size: -
J gene: TRBJ2-7
V gene: TRBV10-3
D gene: -
CDR3 DNA: TGTGCCACTGCCCAGTCCAGGGGAGGATACGAGCAGTACTTC
CDR3 protein: CATAQSRGGYEQYF

clone size: -
J gene: TRBJ2-3
V gene: TRBV19
D gene: TRBD2
CDR3 DNA: TGTGCCAGTAGTATATCCCCCCGGGAGCGGGGGGCAGATACGCAGTATTTT
CDR3 protein: CASSISPRERGADTQYF

clone size: few
J gene: TRBJ1-2
V gene: TRBV6-6
D gene: -
CDR3 DNA: TGTGCCAGCAGTTACTCGACGAACGGCTATGGCTACACCTTC
CDR3 protein: CASSYSTNGYGYTF

clone size: -
J gene: TRBJ2-7
V gene: TRBV29-1
D gene: -
CDR3 DNA: TGCAGCGTTGAAGATCTTTCCTACGAGCAGTACTTC
CDR3 protein: CSVEDLSYEQYF

clone size: many
J gene: TRBJ2-1
V gene: TRBV7-8
D gene: -
CDR3 DNA: TGTGCCAGCAGCCTCTCCCCCAATGAGCAGTTCTTC
CDR3 protein: CASSLSPNEQFF

clone size: -
J gene: TRBJ2-5
V gene: TRBV12-3/TRBV12-4
D gene: TRBD2
CDR3 DNA: TGTGCCAGCAGACTCGGACTAGCGCCGGAGACCCAGTACTTC
CDR3 protein: CASRLGLAPETQYF

clone size: -
J gene: TRBJ1-5
V gene: TRBV19
D gene: TRBD1
CDR3 DNA: TGTGCCAGTAGATATGGACAGGGGCCCAATCAGCCCCAGCATTTT
CDR3 protein: CASRYGQGPNQPQHF

clone size: -
J gene: TRBJ2-3
V gene: TRBV10-3
D gene: TRBD2
CDR3 DNA: TGTGCCATCAGGGGGACTAGCGGCACAGATACGCAGTATTTT
CDR3 protein: CAIRGTSGTDTQYF

clone size: few
J gene: TRBJ1-6
V gene: TRBV12-3/TRBV12-4
D gene: -
CDR3 DNA: TGTGCCAGCGGTAAGGGGCCGGTTATATCTTCACCCCTCCACTTT
CDR3 protein: CASGKGPVISSPLHF

clone size: few
J gene: TRBJ1-1
V gene: TRBV7-6
D gene: -
CDR3 DNA: TGTGCCAGCAGCGGAGGGACAAGCAACACTGAAGCTTTCTTT
CDR3 protein: CASSGGTSNTEAFF

clone size: many
J gene: TRBJ2-2
V gene: TRBV2
D gene: -
CDR3 DNA: TGTGCCAGCAGTGAGACAACTACGAACACCGGGGAGCTGTTTTTT
CDR3 protein: CASSETTTNTGELFF

clone size: -
J gene: TRBJ2-3
V gene: TRBV6-1
D gene: -
CDR3 DNA: TGTGCCAGCAGTGAAGCCCCCGGGATAATCACAGATACGCAGTATTTT
CDR3 protein: CASSEAPGIITDTQYF

clone size: few
J gene: TRBJ2-4
V gene: TRBV4-1
D gene: -
CDR3 DNA: TGCGCCAGCAGTCAACCGCTAGCCAAAAACATTCAGTACTTC
CDR3 protein: CASSQPLAKNIQYF

clone size: -
J gene: TRBJ1-1
V gene: TRBV6-8
D gene: TRBD1
CDR3 DNA: TGTGCCAGCATTACAGGGGGCCGGAACACTGAAGCTTTCTTT
CDR3 protein: CASITGGRNTEAFF

clone size: -
J gene: TRBJ2-2
V gene: TRBV7-9
D gene: TRBD1
CDR3 DNA: TGTGCCAGCAGCGACAGGGACCCCGGGCTTGGGCTGTTTTTT
CDR3 protein: CASSDRDPGLGLFF

clone size: many
J gene: TRBJ1-1
V gene: TRBV5-1
D gene: -
CDR3 DNA: TGCGCCAGCAGCTTGGGACAGGCAAACACTGAAGCTTTCTTT
CDR3 protein: CASSLGQANTEAFF

clone size: -
J gene: TRBJ1-4
V gene: TRBV12-3/TRBV12-4
D gene: -
CDR3 DNA: TGTGCCAGCAGAAGACGCACAACTAATGAAAAACTGTTTTTT
CDR3 protein: CASRRRTTNEKLFF

clone size: -
J gene: TRBJ1-5
V gene: TRBV12-3/TRBV12-4
D gene: -
CDR3 DNA: TGTGCCAGCAGTTTTAGGGGATATAGCAATCAGCCCCAGCATTTT
CDR3 protein: CASSFRGYSNQPQHF

clone size: few
J gene: TRBJ2-3
V gene: TRBV29-1
D gene: -
CDR3 DNA: TGCAGCGTCATGGGGGGGCGGAAAGCCACAGATACGCAGTATTTT
CDR3 protein: CSVMGGRKATDTQYF

clone size: few
J gene: TRBJ1-5
V gene: TRBV20-1
D gene: -
CDR3 DNA: TGCAGTGCTAGAGATTCCAGGTCGGGTCAGCCCCAGCATTTT
CDR3 protein: CSARDSRSGQPQHF

clone size: -
J gene: TRBJ1-5
V gene: TRBV12-3/TRBV12-4
D gene: -
CDR3 DNA: TGTGCCAGCAGAGGGCAACGCAATCAGCCCCAGCATTTT
CDR3 protein: CASRGQRNQPQHF

clone size: -
J gene: TRBJ2-5
V gene: TRBV7-6
D gene: TRBD1
CDR3 DNA: TGTGCCAGCAGCTTTAGGACAGGCCAAGAGACCCAGTACTTC
CDR3 protein: CASSFRTGQETQYF

clone size: -
J gene: TRBJ2-5
V gene: TRBV20-1
D gene: TRBD1
CDR3 DNA: TGCAGTGCTAGAACAGGGGGCGCGAGGGAGACCCAGTACTTC
CDR3 protein: CSARTGGARETQYF

clone size: -
J gene: TRBJ2-3
V gene: TRBV10-3
D gene: TRBD2
CDR3 DNA: TGTGCCATCAGTGTCGGCGGGAGGGATTTGAGGGGCACAGATACGCAGTATTTT
CDR3 protein: CAISVGGRDLRGTDTQYF

clone size: few
J gene: TRBJ2-2
V gene: TRBV19
D gene: -
CDR3 DNA: TGTGCCAGTAAGGGTGGACATACGAACACCGGGGAGCTGTTTTTT
CDR3 protein: CASKGGHTNTGELFF

clone size: few
J gene: TRBJ1-4
V gene: TRBV12-5
D gene: -
CDR3 DNA: TGTGCTAGTGGTTTTGCGAGAGGACCGGGAGGTGAAAAACTGTTTTTT
CDR3 protein: CASGFARGPGGEKLFF

clone size: few
J gene: TRBJ1-4
V gene: TRBV12-3/TRBV12-4
D gene: -
CDR3 DNA: TGTGCCAGCAGTTTAGCGGCTGGGAAACTGTTTTTT
CDR3 protein: CASSLAAGKLFF

clone size: once
J gene: TRBJ1-1
V gene: TRBV7-4
D gene: -
CDR3 DNA: TGTGCCAGCAGCGACATGACAGCTTCCTTAAACACTGAAGCTTTCTTT
CDR3 protein: CASSDMTASLNTEAFF

clone size: few
J gene: TRBJ1-2
V gene: TRBV28
D gene: -
CDR3 DNA: TGTGCCAGCAGTTTGGGGGGAGCCGGCCTTGACTACACCTTC
CDR3 protein: CASSLGGAGLDYTF

clone size: once
J gene: TRBJ2-2
V gene: TRBV6-6
D gene: -
CDR3 DNA: TGTGCCAGCAGTGTGAAGAACACCGGGGAGCTGTTTTTT
CDR3 protein: CASSVKNTGELFF

clone size: once
J gene: TRBJ2-3
V gene: TRBV6-2/TRBV6-3
D gene: -
CDR3 DNA: TGTGCCAGCAGTGAGAGTAACACAGATACGCAGTATTTT
CDR3 protein: CASSESNTDTQYF

clone size: many
J gene: TRBJ2-7
V gene: TRBV11-2
D gene: TRBD2
CDR3 DNA: TGTGCCAGCAGCTTATTGGTAGCGGGAGACGGAGAGCAGTACTTC
CDR3 protein: CASSLLVAGDGEQYF

clone size: few
J gene: TRBJ1-4
V gene: TRBV28
D gene: -
CDR3 DNA: TGTGCCAGTAGTCTCCAGCGGGAAAAACTGTTTTTT
CDR3 protein: CASSLQREKLFF

clone size: many
J gene: TRBJ2-5
V gene: TRBV7-2
D gene: -
CDR3 DNA: TGTGCCAGCAGTCGTCAGGGGGAGACCCAGTACTTC
CDR3 protein: CASSRQGETQYF

clone size: -
J gene: TRBJ2-2
V gene: TRBV12-3/TRBV12-4
D gene: -
CDR3 DNA: TGTGCCAGCACCCTGGTCTTGGACACCGGGGAGCTGTTTTTT
CDR3 protein: CASTLVLDTGELFF

clone size: -
J gene: TRBJ2-1
V gene: TRBV19
D gene: -
CDR3 DNA: TGTGCCAGTAGTTATCCCTGGGACAATGAGCAGTTCTTC
CDR3 protein: CASSYPWDNEQFF

clone size: few
J gene: TRBJ1-1
V gene: TRBV6-5
D gene: -
CDR3 DNA: TGTGCCAGCAGTTCCATCACTGAAGCTTTCTTT
CDR3 protein: CASSSITEAFF

clone size: -
J gene: TRBJ1-2
V gene: TRBV6-6
D gene: -
CDR3 DNA: TGTGCCAGCAGTTACTCTAAGACAGCGAACTATGGCTACACCTTC
CDR3 protein: CASSYSKTANYGYTF

clone size: -
J gene: TRBJ2-2
V gene: TRBV5-1
D gene: -
CDR3 DNA: TGCGCCAGCAGCTTGTCTGAGGCCGGCACCGGGGAGCTGTTTTTT
CDR3 protein: CASSLSEAGTGELFF

clone size: -
J gene: TRBJ2-1
V gene: TRBV24-1
D gene: TRBD2
CDR3 DNA: TGTGCCACCAGTGATCTAGGGACTAGCGGGACTTTGGATGAGCAGTTCTTC
CDR3 protein: CATSDLGTSGTLDEQFF

clone size: few
J gene: TRBJ1-4
V gene: TRBV7-9
D gene: -
CDR3 DNA: TGTGCCAGCAGCCCCACCGGGGGTTCAACTAATGAAAAACTGTTTTTT
CDR3 protein: CASSPTGGSTNEKLFF

clone size: -
J gene: TRBJ1-4
V gene: TRBV27
D gene: -
CDR3 DNA: TGTGCCAGCAGTTTATCGGTCATTAATGAAAAACTGTTTTTT
CDR3 protein: CASSLSVINEKLFF

clone size: few
J gene: TRBJ1-2
V gene: TRBV12-3/TRBV12-4
D gene: -
CDR3 DNA: TGTGCCAGCACCAACAGGGTTGGCTATGGCTACACCTTC
CDR3 protein: CASTNRVGYGYTF

clone size: few
J gene: TRBJ2-7
V gene: TRBV27
D gene: -
CDR3 DNA: TGTGCCAGCAGTCCTGTGGGAGAAGGAGCCTACGAGCAGTACTTC
CDR3 protein: CASSPVGEGAYEQYF

clone size: -
J gene: TRBJ1-2
V gene: TRBV7-2
D gene: -
CDR3 DNA: TGTGCCAGCAGCTCTGACGGTTTCAACTATGGCTACACCTTC
CDR3 protein: CASSSDGFNYGYTF